This entry lists 19 T cell receptor beta chains sequenced from one sample in a study of CD8+ T cells in alopecia areata. Isolated RNA was reverse transcribed into cDNA used as the sequencing template. Generated by immunoSEQ multiplex PCR, the TCRdb table keeps only in-frame clones and is missing some. The table shows approximately 210,000 clones, with approximately 72% occurring only once. Described treatment: oral pan-JAK inhibitor, 5-10 mg twice daily. Sequenced material: CD4+ T cells sorted from blood, taken at approximately week 42, from a patient treated with tofacitinib. These receptors all come from a human donor with alopecia areata.

CDR3 in DNA: TGCGCCAGCAGCTTGGATCCGGGGGACTACTATGGCTACACCTTC. It yields the protein CASSLDPGDYYGYTF. The chain joins TRBV5-1 to TRBJ1-2; possibly TRBD1 for D (5 bases). The CDR3 has 15 residues. Trimming left V 0 bases short and J 3 bases short, with 12 bases between. Germline-derived CDR1 and CDR2 are SGHRS and YFSETQ.

This clone was recorded a few times. The chain is built from TRBV5-1 and TRBJ2-5; possibly TRBD1 for D (5 bases). Germline loops: CDR1 SGHRS, CDR2 YFSETQ. The V end was cut by 2 bases, the J end by 5 bases, with 10 bases between. This CDR3 spans 13 amino acids. The CDR3 loop reads CASSFKGVETQYF. CDR3 sequence (DNA): TGCGCCAGCAGCTTTAAAGGGGTGGAGACCCAGTACTTC. Looking up the rest from reference TRBV5-1 and TRBJ2-5 gives the full variable domain: KAGVTQTPRYLIKTRGQQVTLSCSPISGHRSVSWYQQTPGQGLQFLFEYFSETQRNKGNFPGRFSGRQFSNSRSEMNVSTLELGDSALYLCASSFKGVETQYFGPGTRLLVL.

The chain links TRBV6-5 to TRBJ2-3; unclear D gene. The CDR3 has 14 residues. The germline V gene has CDR1 MNHEY and CDR2 SVGAGI. V shed 6 bases and J shed 0 bases, with 10 bases lying between them. CDR3 protein: CASSLTGSTDTQYF. In nucleotides, the CDR3 is TGTGCCAGCAGCCTGACTGGTAGCACAGATACGCAGTATTTT.

The chain uses TRBV29-1 and TRBJ2-7, with 8 bases matching TRBD1. Trimming cost V 0 bases and J 4 bases; bases outside gene matches: 5. The length of the CDR3 is 14 residues. The germline V gene encodes CDR1 SQVTM and CDR2 ANQGSEA. The CDR3 spells CSVEDETGVYEQYF. The CDR3 region has the DNA TGCAGCGTTGAAGATGAGACAGGGGTGTACGAGCAGTACTTC.

J is TRBJ2-7 and V is TRBV15, with a possible D match to TRBD2 (5 bases). Germline V gives CDR1 LNHNV, CDR2 YYDKDF (reference sequence). This CDR3 region has 15 residues. Trimming cost V 0 bases and J 3 bases, with 12 bases left between them. CDR3 protein: CATSRDSGILYEQYF. In DNA form, the CDR3 reads TGTGCCACCAGCAGAGATTCGGGGATTCTCTACGAGCAGTACTTC.

The chain links TRBV4-1 to TRBJ1-6; D gene ambiguous. Trimming left V 1 base short and J 9 bases short, with 10 bases between. Germline CDR1 and CDR2: MGHRA and YSYEKL. CDR3 length: 14 residues. The CDR3 bases are TGCGCCAGCAGCCAAGCCGCATGGGGTTCACCCCTCCACTTT. It yields the protein CASSQAAWGSPLHF.

This clone was observed a few times. The rearrangement uses TRBV4-3 and TRBJ2-3; weak D call: TRBD2 (6 bases). V lost 0 bases and J lost 1, with 8 bases in between. CDR3 size: 15 residues. The V gene's germline CDR1 is LGHNA and CDR2 YSLEER. This CDR3 reads CASSQEPGGTDTQYF. The CDR3 nucleotides are TGCGCCAGCAGCCAAGAACCGGGGGGCACAGATACGCAGTATTTT.

This clone was seen many times. The rearrangement uses TRBV7-9 and TRBJ2-7; 11 positions agree with TRBD1. Trimming took 6 bases from V and 5 from J; bases not matched to a gene: 12. The germline V gene has CDR1 SEHNR and CDR2 FQNEAQ (reference sequence). CDR3 length equals 16 residues. CDR3 sequence: CASRAPSGTGGDEQYF. CDR3 bases: TGTGCCAGCAGGGCCCCCTCCGGGACAGGGGGGGACGAGCAGTACTTC.

The rearrangement joins TRBV29-1 to TRBJ2-3; 10 nucleotides line up with TRBD2. Losses at the gene ends were 7 bases for V and 2 bases for J; bases not matched to a gene: 9. The CDR3 spans 15 residues. CDR1 and CDR2 from the germline V gene are SQVTM and ANQGSEA. The CDR3 sequence is CSGKRTSGDTDTQYF. CDR3 in DNA: TGCAGCGGAAAGAGGACTAGCGGTGACACAGATACGCAGTATTTT.

This sequence joins TRBV13 and TRBJ1-1; 8 bases line up with TRBD1. V lost 6 bases, J lost 4 bases, and 7 bases stayed unmatched. Germline V gene data show CDR1 as PRHDT and CDR2 as FYEKMQ (reference sequence). The CDR3 runs 14 residues. The CDR3 coding sequence is TGTGCCAGCAGACAGACAGGGGAAAGCACTGAAGCTTTCTTT. Protein sequence: CASRQTGESTEAFF.

This clone has only a few counts. J is TRBJ1-1 and V is TRBV7-2; D gene unclear. The CDR3 is 11 amino acids. Germline V gene sequence: CDR1 SGHTA, CDR2 FQGNSA. V was cut by 7 bases and J by 3 bases, with 6 bases left in between. The DNA for the CDR3 is TGTGCCAGCACCTCGTACACTGAAGCTTTCTTT. Translation gives CASTSYTEAFF.

The chain links TRBV18 to TRBJ1-5, with TRBD1 matching 10 bases. CDR3 size: 17 residues. V gave up 3 bases and J gave up 2 bases; unmatched junction bases: 7. Germline CDR1 is KGHSH and CDR2 is LQKENI. The CDR3 spells CASSPGTGEVRNQPQHF. The CDR3 DNA reads as TGTGCCAGCTCACCTGGGACAGGGGAGGTCCGCAATCAGCCCCAGCATTTT.

The gene calls are TRBV6-1 and TRBJ1-2; TRBD1 matches 7 bases. The CDR3 is made up of 13 amino acids. The V gene's germline CDR1 is MNHNS and CDR2 SASEGT. V shed 4 bases and J 4 bases; nucleotides not matched to a gene: 3. The CDR3 DNA follows: TGTGCCAGCAGTGCGGGACAGACCTATGGCTACACCTTC. This gives the protein CASSAGQTYGYTF.

Turning to this clone: The junction does not match germline at one end; this may be a read error. The rearrangement uses TRBV28 and TRBJ1-2; maybe TRBD1 (5 bases). The germline gives CDR1 MDHEN, CDR2 SYDVKM. CDR3 length: 11 residues. CDR3 region: CASSKDRTPRF. The CDR3 DNA is TGTGCCAGCAGTAAAGACAGAACGCCCCGCTTC.

This clone was detected a few times. This chain uses TRBV29-1 with TRBJ2-1; no definite D call. Germline V gene sequence: CDR1 SQVTM, CDR2 ANQGSEA. V lost 4 bases and J lost 8, with 12 bases in between. This CDR3 spans 12 amino acids. DNA of the CDR3: TGCAGCGTTGTCCCAGGTATCCATGAGCAGTTCTTC. This translates into CSVVPGIHEQFF.

The chain uses TRBV7-2 and TRBJ2-2; 8 bases agree with TRBD2. With 5 bases clipped from V and 5 bases from J, the junction kept 7 bases outside the gene matches. The CDR3 consists of 15 residues. Germline loops: CDR1 SGHTA, CDR2 FQGNSA. The CDR3 DNA reads TGTGCCAGCAGCCCCGGGGGGGCCGGAACCGGGGAGCTGTTTTTT. This encodes CASSPGGAGTGELFF. The complete variable domain, with remaining parts taken from reference TRBV7-2 and TRBJ2-2, reads GAGVSQSPSNKVTEKGKDVELRCDPISGHTALYWYRQSLGQGLEFLIYFQGNSAPDKSGLPSDRFSAERTGGSVSTLTIQRTQQEDSAVYLCASSPGGAGTGELFFGEGSRLTVL.

Only a few counts were recorded for this clone. The chain employs TRBV11-2 and TRBJ2-4; the D gene is possibly TRBD1 (5 bases). CDR1 SGHAT and CDR2 FQNNGV come from the germline V gene. V shed 0 bases and J shed 7 bases, with 13 bases lying between them. The CDR3 has 15 amino acids. CDR3 in DNA: TGTGCCAGCAGCTTAGAACGGCAGGGCGGTAACATTCAGTACTTC. This translates into CASSLERQGGNIQYF.

The chain has TRBV5-1 and TRBJ1-1, with D unresolved. With 4 bases removed from V and 1 base from J, the gap between germline ends came to 11 bases. Germline V gene data show CDR1 as SGHRS and CDR2 as YFSETQ. The CDR3 is 14 amino acids. CDR3 coding DNA: TGCGCCAGCAGCGCTCAGGCTAAGAACACTGAAGCTTTCTTT. Translation gives CASSAQAKNTEAFF.

The chain is built from TRBV29-1 and TRBJ2-3; D may be TRBD1 or TRBD2 (5 bases each). Germline loops: CDR1 SQVTM, CDR2 ANQGSEA. With 6 bases removed from V and 3 bases from J, the gap between germline ends came to 19 bases. The CDR3 runs to 15 residues. The chain's CDR3 is CSVEDRDQRTDTQYF. CDR3 nucleotides: TGCAGCGTAGAGGATCGGGACCAAAGAACAGATACGCAGTATTTT.